This T cell receptor beta chain emerged from a study of T cell repertoires in ileal Crohn's disease (dated by TCRdb to about 2019). For the wider study: The median duration of disease was around 8 years, and at the time of surgery roughly a third of patients were active smokers. Endoscopic postoperative recurrence was defined by a Rutgeerts score above i0. The study sequenced about 180 mucosal samples from around 52 patients, taken at several locations on the surgical specimen and at postoperative endoscopy. Every patient underwent surgery because of a complication, which was stricturing disease in 61% of cases and penetrating disease in about 39%. Postoperative therapy was given to about half of the patients, with thiopurines administered to roughly twelve patients and anti-TNF agents administered to 15 to 20 patients. The TCR repertoire was analysed in fewer than 65 patients with Crohn's disease drawn from a prospective multicentre cohort. Running in parallel with the study was a multicentre cohort set up to find predictors of early endoscopic recurrence following ileocolonic resection.

To be eligible, patients had to be adults with ileal or ileocolonic Crohn's disease and an indication for ileocolonic resection. Before DNA extraction, whole ileal mucosal biopsies were kept frozen at -80 degrees C. A TRizol-based method was used to extract genomic DNA from the frozen whole biopsies, and the DNA was quantified with a NanoDrop 2000 spectrophotometer. For commercial TCRB immunosequencing, five hundred nanograms of biopsy DNA were submitted for each sample. A two-step, amplification bias-controlled multiplex PCR was used by Adaptive Biotechnology to amplify CDR3 regions from genomic DNA. Primers for every V and J gene segment were used in the first PCR, and barcodes and Illumina adapters were added in the second PCR. An Illumina instrument was used to sequence the CDR3 libraries. In the source study's methods: Analysis combined the vendor-provided pipelines with custom analysis of raw data in R/Bioconductor under R version 3.3.0. Clonality, which ranges from 0 to 1, was calculated as the inverse of the normalised Shannon entropy across all productive clones. High-frequency clones were defined as the share of the repertoire taken up by the top 100 clones, keeping only clones that passed a 95% confidence test. Repertoire diversity was measured with the Simpson index, and overlap between samples was measured with the Morisita-Horn index. Imported from immuneACCESS, the table was reduced by TCRdb to in-frame sequences with V and J called. These copies leave out some clones; in studies compared against another copy, an unresolved V gene accounts for under half, and the cause of the remainder is not known. Clone size and the V and J calls come from that table; the DNA yielded D and trimming. The sample table holds 6,500 to 7,500 clones, of which approximately 75% were seen once. In total, the top ten clones hold about 9.3% of the sample.

In the germline V gene, CDR1 corresponds to SGHVS and CDR2 to FQNEAQ. From cysteine to phenylalanine, the CDR3 is 13 amino acids long. Left in the record is the CDR3 DNA by itself, 39 bases read in frame from the first base. Ends trimmed: V by 4 bases, J by 6 bases; bases unmatched to a gene: 5. The study at large found these results: Patients who were active smokers at surgery had a significantly higher proportion of clonal expansions than non-smokers (roughly 24% vs 19%, p=0.02). Only a subgroup of patients, of unstated size, had mucosal CD4 and CD8 T cells sorted and sequenced. Higher high-frequency clone percentages at surgery were associated with endoscopic recurrence; all patients with clonality above 26.8% (18/57) had recurrence. Sorted CD8 T cells carried more high-frequency clones than CD4 T cells, suggesting mucosal expansions were mainly CD8.

With regard to this clone: It has no known antigen specificity. Per-base qualities were not stored, and no clone one base away is much larger.

Sequencing was performed on ileal tissue. This chain is built from TRBV7-8 and TRBJ2-7, and TRBD1 matches 8 of the central bases. The receptor was isolated from an adult with Crohn's disease. The CDR3 region reads CASSSGQAGEQYF. The sequence in DNA is TGTGCCAGCAGCTCGGGACAGGCGGGCGAGCAGTACTTC.